This T cell receptor (beta chain) was documented in a study of T cell changes during pregnancy in multiple sclerosis (dated by TCRdb to about 2019). About the study as a whole: The study looked at changes in the T cell repertoire across pregnancy in women with multiple sclerosis.

The receptor library was made with the immunoSEQ multiplex PCR assay. TCRdb provides this immuneACCESS table in a form limited to in-frame rearrangements. Some clones are lacking; in checked studies, under half of them reflect an unresolved V gene, and why the rest are absent is not known. The sample has roughly 60,000 clones on record, roughly 89% of them singletons. The leading ten clones occupy roughly 1.5% of the sample. Comment on this clone: Its binding antigen is unknown. Base qualities are not at hand, and no much larger clone is one base apart.

Taken from the germline V gene, the CDR1 and CDR2 loops are MGHRA and YSYEKL. The cysteine opens and the phenylalanine closes a CDR3 of 17 amino acids. Just CDR3 DNA is preserved here, 51 bases in frame from base 1. Trimming accounts for 0 bases at V and 2 bases at J, while the number of junction bases matched to no gene is 8. The chain employs TRBV4-1 and TRBJ2-7, and 9 junction bases match TRBD2. The source material was peripheral blood, sampled in the second trimester of pregnancy. The sequence was obtained from a female donor with multiple sclerosis, enrolled in a pregnancy study. The sequence in DNA is TGCGCCAGCAGCCAAGATGTGGCTAGCGGGACTACCTACGAGCAGTACTTC. It encodes CASSQDVASGTTYEQYF.